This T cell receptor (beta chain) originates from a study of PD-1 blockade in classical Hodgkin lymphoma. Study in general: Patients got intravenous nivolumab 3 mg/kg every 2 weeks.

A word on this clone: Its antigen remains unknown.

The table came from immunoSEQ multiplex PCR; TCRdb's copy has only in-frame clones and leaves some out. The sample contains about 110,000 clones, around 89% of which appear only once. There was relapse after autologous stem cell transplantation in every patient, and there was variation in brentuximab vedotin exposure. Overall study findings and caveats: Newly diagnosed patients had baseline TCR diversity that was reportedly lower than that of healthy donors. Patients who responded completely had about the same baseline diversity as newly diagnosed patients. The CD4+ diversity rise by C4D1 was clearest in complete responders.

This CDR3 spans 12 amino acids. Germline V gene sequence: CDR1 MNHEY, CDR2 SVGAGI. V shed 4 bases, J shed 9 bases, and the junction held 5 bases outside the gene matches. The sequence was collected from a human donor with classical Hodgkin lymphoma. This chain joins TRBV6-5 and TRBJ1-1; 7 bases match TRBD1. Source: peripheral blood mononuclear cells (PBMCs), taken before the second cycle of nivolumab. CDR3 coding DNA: TGTGCCAGCAGTTCTGGACAGGCCCAAGCTTTCTTT. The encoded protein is CASSSGQAQAFF.